This entry describes one T cell receptor beta chain. The CDR3 covers 18 residues. CDR1 MGHRA and CDR2 YSYEKL come from the germline V gene. This sample is drawn from a study of T cells expressing NK-cell markers. TCRdb reanalyzed the 5' RACE reads and collapses them to one entry per CDR3 protein, without DNA. This table holds around 110,000 distinct CDR3 sequences. V gene TRBV4-1 combines with J gene TRBJ2-7; without DNA, the TCRdb call of TRBD2 cannot be checked. The sequence was obtained from a woman between 18 and 70 years old in good health. The source material was blood T cells: a sorted CD56 or NKG2C T cell subset, CD4+ or CD8+ T cells, or bulk PBMC T cells (not recorded which). CDR3 protein: CASSPPGRLAGLSYEQYF.